The clone carrying this T cell receptor beta chain was found a few times. The antigen remains undetermined. This sample was included in a study of response to subunit inactivated influenza vaccine. Regarding the study as a whole: The authors put forward the suggestion that each seasonal influenza vaccination may bring in only a limited number of new T cells.

Using its own MiXCR run on the RT-PCR reads, TCRdb lists one record per CDR3 protein. The data hold approximately 700,000 distinct CDR3 sequences, with 14% observed a single time. Germline V CDR1 and CDR2: DFQATT, SNEGSKA (reference sequence). The CDR3 extends over 13 amino acids. The V gene lost 5 bases and the J gene lost 7 bases, with 18 bases spanning the gap. The sequence came from a man aged 50 or older who received an inactivated influenza vaccine. The chain couples TRBV20-1 to TRBJ2-7; the D gene could be TRBD1 or TRBD2 (5 bases each). The sample was PBMCs from blood, taken around 14 days before vaccination. The chain's CDR3 is CSAAGTHLREQYF. For the CDR3, the DNA is TGCAGTGCTGCTGGGACGCACCTCAGGGAGCAGTACTTC.